This paragraph covers one T cell receptor (beta chain) sequence. Its antigen is undetermined. Nonspecific anti-CD3/anti-CD28 bead stimulation represents the broad CD4+ T cell repertoire. Sorting selected CD4+ T cells upregulating both CD40 ligand and CD69. The CDR3 consists of 12 residues. Germline CDR1 MNHEY, CDR2 SVGAGI. The data stem from a study of persistence of HIV-infected CD4 T cells. The immunoSEQ assay was version 4, run in survey mode. Assay used: immunoSEQ multiplex PCR; TCRdb lists only in-frame clones, some missing. This sample has about 46,000 clones, with about 90% found just once. This clonotype originated in an adult woman with HIV who was CMV-seropositive. Here the sequenced sample was CD4+ T cells sorted from PBMCs after approximately 19-hour stimulation, taken from a patient who received antiretroviral therapy. This chain uses TRBV6-5 with TRBJ2-7; 9 nucleotides line up with TRBD1. This chain's CDR3 is CALGTGTYEQYF. CDR3 in DNA: TGTGCGTTAGGGACAGGGACCTACGAGCAGTACTTC.